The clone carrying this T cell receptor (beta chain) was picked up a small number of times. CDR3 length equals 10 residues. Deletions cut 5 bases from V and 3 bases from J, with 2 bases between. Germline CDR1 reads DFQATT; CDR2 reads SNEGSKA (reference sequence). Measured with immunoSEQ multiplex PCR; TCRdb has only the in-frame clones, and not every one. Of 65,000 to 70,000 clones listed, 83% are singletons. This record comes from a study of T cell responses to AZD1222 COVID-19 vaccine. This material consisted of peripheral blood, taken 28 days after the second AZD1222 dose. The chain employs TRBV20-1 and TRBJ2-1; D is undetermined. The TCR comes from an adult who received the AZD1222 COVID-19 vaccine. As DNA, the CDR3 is TGCAGTGCTTTCTACAATGAGCAGTTCTTC. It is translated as CSAFYNEQFF.